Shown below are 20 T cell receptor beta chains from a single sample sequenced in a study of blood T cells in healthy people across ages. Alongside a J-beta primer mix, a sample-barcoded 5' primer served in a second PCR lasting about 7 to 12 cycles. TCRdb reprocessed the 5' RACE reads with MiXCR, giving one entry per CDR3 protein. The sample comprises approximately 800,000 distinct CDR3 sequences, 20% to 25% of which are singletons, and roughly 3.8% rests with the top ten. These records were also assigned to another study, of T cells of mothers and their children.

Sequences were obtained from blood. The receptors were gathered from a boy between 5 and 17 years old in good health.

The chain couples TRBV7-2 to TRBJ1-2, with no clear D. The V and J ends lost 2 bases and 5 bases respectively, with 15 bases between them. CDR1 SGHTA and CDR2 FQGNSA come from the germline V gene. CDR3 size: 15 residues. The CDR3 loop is CASSLSTPGPYGYTF. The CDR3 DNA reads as TGTGCCAGCAGCTTATCAACCCCTGGGCCATATGGCTACACCTTC. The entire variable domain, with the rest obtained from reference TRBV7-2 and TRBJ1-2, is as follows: GAGVSQSPSNKVTEKGKDVELRCDPISGHTALYWYRQSLGQGLEFLIYFQGNSAPDKSGLPSDRFSAERTGGSVSTLTIQRTQQEDSAVYLCASSLSTPGPYGYTFGSGTRLTVV.

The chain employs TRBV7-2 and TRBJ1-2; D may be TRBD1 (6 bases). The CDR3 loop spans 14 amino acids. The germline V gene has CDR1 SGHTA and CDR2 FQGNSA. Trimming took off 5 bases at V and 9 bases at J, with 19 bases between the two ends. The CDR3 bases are TGTGCCAGCAGCGAAGGACTAAGGGGGTATAGCTACACCTTC. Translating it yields CASSEGLRGYSYTF. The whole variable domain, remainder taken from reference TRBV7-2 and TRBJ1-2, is GAGVSQSPSNKVTEKGKDVELRCDPISGHTALYWYRQSLGQGLEFLIYFQGNSAPDKSGLPSDRFSAERTGGSVSTLTIQRTQQEDSAVYLCASSEGLRGYSYTFGSGTRLTVV.

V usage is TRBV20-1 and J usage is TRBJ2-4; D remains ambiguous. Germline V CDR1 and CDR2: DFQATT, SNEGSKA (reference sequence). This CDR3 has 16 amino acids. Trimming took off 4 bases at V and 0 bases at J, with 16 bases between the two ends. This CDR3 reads CSAILSKREAKNIQYF. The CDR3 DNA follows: TGCAGTGCTATCCTCTCCAAAAGGGAAGCCAAAAACATTCAGTACTTC.

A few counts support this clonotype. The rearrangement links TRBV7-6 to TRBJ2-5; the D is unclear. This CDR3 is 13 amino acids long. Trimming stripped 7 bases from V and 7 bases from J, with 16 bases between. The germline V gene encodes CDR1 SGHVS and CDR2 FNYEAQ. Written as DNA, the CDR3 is TGTGCCAGCACCCGGACGGCCCTGGGGACCCAGTACTTC. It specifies CASTRTALGTQYF.

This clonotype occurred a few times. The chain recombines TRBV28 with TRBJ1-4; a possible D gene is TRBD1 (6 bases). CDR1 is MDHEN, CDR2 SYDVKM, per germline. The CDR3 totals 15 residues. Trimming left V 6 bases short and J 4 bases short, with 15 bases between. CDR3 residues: CASRIRGGHNEKLFF. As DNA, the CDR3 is TGTGCCAGCAGGATAAGGGGGGGCCATAATGAAAAACTGTTTTTT.

CDR3 nucleotides: TGTGCCAGCAGCTTATCTAGACAGGGGAATGAAAAACTGTTTTTT. Translated: CASSLSRQGNEKLFF. The rearrangement uses TRBV7-9 and TRBJ1-4; 8 bases are a match to TRBD1. Germline lookup yields CDR1 SEHNR and CDR2 FQNEAQ (reference sequence). The trim removed 2 bases at V and 5 bases at J, leaving 4 bases unmatched. This CDR3 has 15 residues. Combining the CDR3 with reference TRBV7-9 and TRBJ1-4 gives the whole variable domain DTGVSQNPRHKITKRGQNVTFRCDPISEHNRLYWYRQTLGQGPEFLTYFQNEAQLEKSRLLSDRFSAERPKGSFSTLEIQRTEQGDSAMYLCASSLSRQGNEKLFFGSGTQLSVL.

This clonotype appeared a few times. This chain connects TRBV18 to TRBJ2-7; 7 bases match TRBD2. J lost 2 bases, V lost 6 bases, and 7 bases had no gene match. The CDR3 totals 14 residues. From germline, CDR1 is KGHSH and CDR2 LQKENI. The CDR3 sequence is CASSGGGVTYEQYF. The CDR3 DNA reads TGTGCCAGCTCCGGGGGAGGGGTAACCTACGAGCAGTACTTC. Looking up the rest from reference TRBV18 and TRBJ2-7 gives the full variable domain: NAGVMQNPRHLVRRRGQEARLRCSPMKGHSHVYWYRQLPEEGLKFMVYLQKENIIDESGMPKERFSAEFPKEGPSILRIQQVVRGDSAAYFCASSGGGVTYEQYFGPGTRLTVT.

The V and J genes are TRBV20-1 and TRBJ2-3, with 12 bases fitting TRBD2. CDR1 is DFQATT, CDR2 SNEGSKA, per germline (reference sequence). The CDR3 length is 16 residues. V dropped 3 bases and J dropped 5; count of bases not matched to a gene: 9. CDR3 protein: CSARVYSSGRGDTQYF. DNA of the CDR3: TGCAGTGCTAGGGTTTATTCTAGCGGGAGGGGAGATACGCAGTATTTT.

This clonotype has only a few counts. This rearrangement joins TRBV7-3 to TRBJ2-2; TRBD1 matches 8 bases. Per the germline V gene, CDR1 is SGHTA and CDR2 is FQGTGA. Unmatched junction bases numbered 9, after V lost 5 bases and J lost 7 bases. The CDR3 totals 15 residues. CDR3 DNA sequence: TGTGCCAGCAGCCCATCAGGGGGCGCCGACGGGGAGCTGTTTTTT. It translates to CASSPSGGADGELFF.

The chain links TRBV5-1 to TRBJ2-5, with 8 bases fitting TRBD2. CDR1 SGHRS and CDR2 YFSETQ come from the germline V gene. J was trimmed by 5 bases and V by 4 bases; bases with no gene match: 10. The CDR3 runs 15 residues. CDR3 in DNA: TGCGCCAGCAGCACCGGGACTAGTAATCTGGAGACCCAGTACTTC. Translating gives CASSTGTSNLETQYF.

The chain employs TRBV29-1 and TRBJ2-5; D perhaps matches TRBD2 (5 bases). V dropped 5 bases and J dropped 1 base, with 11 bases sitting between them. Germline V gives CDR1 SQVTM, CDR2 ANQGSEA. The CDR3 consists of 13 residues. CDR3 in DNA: TGCAGCGTTAAGCGGAGCCCCCAAGAGACCCAGTACTTC. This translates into CSVKRSPQETQYF.

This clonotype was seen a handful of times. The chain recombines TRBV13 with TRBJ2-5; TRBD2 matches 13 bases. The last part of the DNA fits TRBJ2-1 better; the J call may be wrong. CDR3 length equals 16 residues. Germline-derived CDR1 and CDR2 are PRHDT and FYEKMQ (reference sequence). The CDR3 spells CASSSTGTSGMNEQFF. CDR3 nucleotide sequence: TGTGCCAGCAGCTCGACCGGGACTAGCGGGATGAATGAGCAGTTCTTC.

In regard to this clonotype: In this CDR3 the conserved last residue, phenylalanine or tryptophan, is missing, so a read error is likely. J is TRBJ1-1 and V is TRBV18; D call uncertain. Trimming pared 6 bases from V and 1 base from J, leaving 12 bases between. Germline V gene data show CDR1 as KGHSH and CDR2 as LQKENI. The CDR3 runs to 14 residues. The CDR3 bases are TGTGCCAGCTCCGAGACAATAGAGAACACTGAAGCTTTCCTT. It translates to CASSETIENTEAFL.

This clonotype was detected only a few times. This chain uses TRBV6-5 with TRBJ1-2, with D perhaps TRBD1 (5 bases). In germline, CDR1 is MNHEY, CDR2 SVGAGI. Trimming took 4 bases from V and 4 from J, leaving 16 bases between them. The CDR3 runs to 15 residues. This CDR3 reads CASSSSGSGSYGYTF. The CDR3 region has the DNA TGTGCCAGCAGTTCATCAGGGAGTGGCAGCTATGGCTACACCTTC.

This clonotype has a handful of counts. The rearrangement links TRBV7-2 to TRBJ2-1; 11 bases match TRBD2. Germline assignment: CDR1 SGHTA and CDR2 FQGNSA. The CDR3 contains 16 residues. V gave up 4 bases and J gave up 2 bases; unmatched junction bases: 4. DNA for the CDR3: TGTGCCAGCAGCTATAGCGGGGGGGCGGCCTACAATGAGCAGTTCTTC. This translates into CASSYSGGAAYNEQFF.

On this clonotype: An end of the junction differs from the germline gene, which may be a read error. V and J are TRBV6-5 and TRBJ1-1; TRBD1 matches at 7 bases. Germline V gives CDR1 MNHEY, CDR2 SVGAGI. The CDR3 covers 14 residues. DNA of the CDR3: TGTGCCAGCAGTTTCGACAGGGTGAACACTAAAGCTTTCTTT. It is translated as CASSFDRVNTKAFF.

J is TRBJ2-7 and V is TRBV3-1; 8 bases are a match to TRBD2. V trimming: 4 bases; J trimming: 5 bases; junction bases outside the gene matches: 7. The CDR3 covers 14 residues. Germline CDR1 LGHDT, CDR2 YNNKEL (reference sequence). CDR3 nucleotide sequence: TGTGCCAGCAGCCGGAGCGGGGGAAGCCACGAGCAGTACTTC. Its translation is CASSRSGGSHEQYF.

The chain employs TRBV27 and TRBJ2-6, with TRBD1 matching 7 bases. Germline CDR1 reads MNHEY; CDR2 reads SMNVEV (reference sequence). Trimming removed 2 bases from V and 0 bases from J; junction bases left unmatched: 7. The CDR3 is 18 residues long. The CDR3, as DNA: TGTGCCAGCAGTTTACTTTGGACAGGCGGCTCTGGGGCCAACGTCCTGACTTTC. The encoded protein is CASSLLWTGGSGANVLTF.

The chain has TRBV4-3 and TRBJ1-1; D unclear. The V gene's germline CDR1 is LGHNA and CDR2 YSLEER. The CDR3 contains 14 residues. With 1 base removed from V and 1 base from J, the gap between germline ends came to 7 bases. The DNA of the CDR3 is TGCGCCAGCAGCCAAGGGGGATCGAACACTGAAGCTTTCTTT. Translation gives CASSQGGSNTEAFF.

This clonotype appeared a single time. The CDR3 bases are TGTGCCAGCAGCTTGCCTTCTGCTAGCGCCTTCTCCTACGAGCAGTACTTC. Translation: CASSLPSASAFSYEQYF. The chain couples TRBV7-2 to TRBJ2-7; D is perhaps TRBD2 (6 bases). Per the germline V gene, CDR1 is SGHTA and CDR2 is FQGNSA. Trimming removed 3 bases from V and 0 bases from J, with 18 bases in between. This CDR3 comprises 17 residues. Using reference TRBV7-2 and TRBJ2-7 for the parts outside the CDR3, the full variable domain is GAGVSQSPSNKVTEKGKDVELRCDPISGHTALYWYRQSLGQGLEFLIYFQGNSAPDKSGLPSDRFSAERTGGSVSTLTIQRTQQEDSAVYLCASSLPSASAFSYEQYFGPGTRLTVT.